The present T cell receptor beta chain was sequenced within a study of T cell responses to AZD1222 COVID-19 vaccine. On the study more broadly: Doses given second, at about 4 or about 12 weeks, were pooled.

Study conclusions and caveats: The donors showed a predominance of white British ancestry and of females, with possible underestimation of clonal diversity.

This clone was seen a few times. The antigen remains unidentified. The CDR3 runs to 15 residues. V was cut by 2 bases and J by 4 bases, with 14 bases left in between. CDR1 MGHRA and CDR2 YSYEKL come from the germline V gene. Sequencing used immunoSEQ multiplex PCR; TCRdb keeps in-frame clones, though not all of them. Altogether about 150,000 clones are present, less than 95% being singletons, with the ten largest covering about 1.4%. The TCR originated in an adult in good health. J is TRBJ1-2 and V is TRBV4-1; the D gene is possibly TRBD1 (6 bases). Source: peripheral blood, taken on day 0 of AZD1222 vaccination. CDR3 protein: CASSQSGAPGYGYTF. CDR3 nucleotide sequence: TGCGCCAGCAGCCAATCGGGGGCGCCGGGCTATGGCTACACCTTC.